Below, 6 T cell receptor beta chains from the same sample are listed, as sequenced in a study of cytomegalovirus exposure and HLA in healthy donors (dated by TCRdb to about 2017). To prepare the library, the immunoSEQ multiplex PCR assay was applied. For the multiplex PCR, a mixture combining 60 forward primers for TCR Vbeta segments and 13 reverse primers for TCR Jbeta segments was used. Drawn from immuneACCESS, this table holds only the in-frame rearrangements with V and J called that TCRdb kept. Clones are partly lost; checked studies trace under half to an unresolved V gene and leave the rest unexplained. In this sample the table shows more than 90,000 clones, 65% to 80% of which occur a single time. Roughly 7.7% of the sample is held by the ten biggest clonotypes. Sequenced material: PBMCs. These TCRs come from a human donor in good health.

V usage is TRBV10-1 and J usage is TRBJ1-4, with a weak D call TRBD1 (6 bases). Trimming removed 2 bases from V and 3 bases from J, with 10 bases in between. In germline, CDR1 is WNHNN, CDR2 SYGVQD (reference sequence). This CDR3 contains 15 residues. The CDR3 sequence is CASSELQGSNEKLFF. DNA for the CDR3: TGCGCCAGCAGTGAGCTACAGGGCTCTAATGAAAAACTGTTTTTT.

This clone appeared a few times. The V and J genes are TRBV19 and TRBJ1-1; possibly TRBD1 for D (6 bases). This CDR3 comprises 16 residues. The germline V gene encodes CDR1 LNHDA and CDR2 SQIVND (reference sequence). Trimming shortened V by 6 bases and J by 5 bases, and 22 bases separated the two germline ends. The CDR3 sequence is CASSNRATTTWTEAFF. The DNA for the CDR3 is TGTGCCAGTAGCAACAGGGCCACTACAACGTGGACTGAAGCTTTCTTT.

The chain is built from TRBV27 and TRBJ2-2; D is unclear. CDR3 size: 14 residues. Germline lookup yields CDR1 MNHEY and CDR2 SMNVEV (reference sequence). Trimming shortened V by 3 bases and J by 1 base, and 6 bases separated the two germline ends. The CDR3 DNA follows: TGTGCCAGCAGTTTCCCCGGGAACACCGGGGAGCTGTTTTTT. It translates to CASSFPGNTGELFF.

The rearrangement uses TRBV9 and TRBJ2-5, with 10 bases fitting TRBD1. The CDR3 is 16 amino acids. CDR1 SGDLS and CDR2 YYNGEE come from the germline V gene. V shed 0 bases, J shed 0 bases, and the junction held 2 bases outside the gene matches. The CDR3, as DNA: TGTGCCAGCAGCGTAGGGGACAGGGGACACCAAGAGACCCAGTACTTC. Residues: CASSVGDRGHQETQYF.

The CDR3 region has the DNA TGCACCAGCAGCCAACCAAGACTAGCGGGGGGCGACCTTAGCACAGATACGCAGTATTTT. Its translation: CTSSQPRLAGGDLSTDTQYF. J is TRBJ2-3 and V is TRBV1; TRBD2, the table's D call, was not compared with the DNA. TRBV1 is given as a pseudogene. The CDR3 is made up of 20 amino acids.

This clone was counted a few times. J is TRBJ1-5 and V is TRBV4-3; 9 bases align to TRBD1. The CDR3 totals 15 residues. Trimming removed 0 bases from V and 7 bases from J; junction bases left unmatched: 4. Germline-derived CDR1 and CDR2 are LGHNA and YSLEER. The CDR3 bases are TGCGCCAGCAGCCAAGAAACAGGGGGCGGCCAGCCCCAGCATTTT. This sequence encodes CASSQETGGGQPQHF.